Listed below are T cell receptor beta chains from one sample, sequenced in a study of blood T cells in healthy people across ages. Via MiXCR, TCRdb re-called the 5' RACE reads, giving one row per CDR3 protein. The repertoire holds nearly 1 million distinct CDR3 sequences, with about 51% as singletons. The sequenced material came from blood. These receptors all stem from an older woman in good health. CDR3s leave out the opening cysteine and the closing phenylalanine or tryptophan. D genes are given only for firm matches.

TRBV20-1	TRBJ2-3	TRBD2	SARAGGADTQY
TRBV15	TRBJ2-7	-	ATSRDLDIRYEQY
TRBV19	TRBJ1-2	TRBD1	ASSSGQGKANYGYT
TRBV20-1	TRBJ2-7	-	SAPPPVGQHYEQY
TRBV20-1	TRBJ2-7	TRBD2	SARDVKLAGHYEQY
TRBV20-1	-	-	SARARVVRGKTQY
TRBV7-6	TRBJ2-5	-	AGSSYVEDAYEIQY
TRBV6-5	-	TRBD1	ASSRRTGVGYEQY
TRBV14	-	-	ASSPVGVPNIQY
TRBV21-1	TRBJ1-1	-	ASSKVTGNTEAF
TRBV6-2/TRBV6-3	TRBJ2-5	-	ASNSPTRAQETQY
TRBV6-2/TRBV6-3	TRBJ1-5	TRBD1	ASSPRLRQGASNQPQH
TRBV30	TRBJ2-5	TRBD1	AWTRNRGRETQY
TRBV28	TRBJ2-5	-	ASSLEWDAKTQY
TRBV27	TRBJ2-7	TRBD2	ASSLDGRALYEQY
TRBV2	TRBJ2-4	TRBD2	ASTSRAGGTKNIQY
TRBV6-5	TRBJ2-3	TRBD2	ASSYGGRFSDTQY
TRBV27	TRBJ2-7	TRBD2	ASSSIAGVAYEQY
TRBV6-1	TRBJ1-2	-	ASSEEGSAYYGYT
TRBV4-3	TRBJ2-1	TRBD1	ASSNRDRANEQF
TRBV12-3/TRBV12-4	TRBJ2-4	-	ASSYARLREQY
TRBV11-2	TRBJ2-5	TRBD2	ASSLGLAGAQY
TRBV4-2	-	TRBD2	ASTGGTSGSYNEQY
TRBV29-1	TRBJ2-7	-	SVVMRGLKLGYEQY
TRBV29-1	TRBJ2-3	TRBD1	SVDPGTGVADTQY
TRBV20-1	TRBJ2-5	-	SATGLAGANEQY
TRBV29-1	TRBJ1-4	-	SVRDPGGEKLF
TRBV4-2	TRBJ2-7	-	ASSPEGRDEQY
TRBV6-1	TRBJ1-2	TRBD1	ASRPIPGGKVNYGYT
TRBV5-1	TRBJ1-4	-	ASSGGGNEKLF
TRBV5-6	TRBJ1-1	-	ASISGGRVVTEAF
TRBV12-3/TRBV12-4	TRBJ2-1	TRBD2	ASSFATGGRSYNEQF
TRBV27	TRBJ2-5	-	ASTWWSGGQETQY
TRBV11-2	TRBJ2-5	TRBD1	ASSAGQGGETQY
TRBV7-2	TRBJ2-1	TRBD1	ASSNRDRRFRNEQF
TRBV7-9	TRBJ2-5	-	ASSLGVQGWETQY
TRBV6-8	TRBJ2-7	-	ASRRTRAEQY
TRBV29-1	TRBJ2-3	-	SVDPSAQDTQY
TRBV13	-	-	ASTPWGDEQY
TRBV20-1	TRBJ2-1	-	SAGLVDYNEQF
TRBV5-1	TRBJ2-3	-	ASNEGLTDTQY
TRBV27	TRBJ1-6	-	ASSSRENSPLH
TRBV20-1	TRBJ2-1	TRBD2	SAISGTSGSSEQF
TRBV27	TRBJ2-1	TRBD2	ASSFGGAITEQF
TRBV29-1	TRBJ2-2	-	SVARGTVNTGELF
TRBV11-2	TRBJ1-2	TRBD1	ASSLAWGQGDYT
TRBV20-1	TRBJ2-1	-	SARDFRETDEQF
TRBV28	TRBJ1-2	TRBD1	ASSLENRGRMGYT
TRBV7-2	TRBJ1-2	-	ASSLTYSYGYT
TRBV6-6	TRBJ2-3	TRBD2	ATQLKGLVTDTQY
TRBV29-1	TRBJ2-5	-	SVEDPQKYDQETQY